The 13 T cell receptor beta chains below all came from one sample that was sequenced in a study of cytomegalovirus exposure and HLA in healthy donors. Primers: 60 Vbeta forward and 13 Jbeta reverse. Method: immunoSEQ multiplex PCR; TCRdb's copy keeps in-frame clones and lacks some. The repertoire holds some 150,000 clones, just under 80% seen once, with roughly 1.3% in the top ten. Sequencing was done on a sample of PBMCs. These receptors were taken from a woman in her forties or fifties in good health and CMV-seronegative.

This CDR3 is CASSLGAYTEAFF. The CDR3 bases are TGTGCCAGCAGCTTAGGGGCTTATACTGAAGCTTTCTTT. The chain has TRBV7-8 and TRBJ1-1; unclear D gene. The CDR3 contains 13 residues. Germline V CDR1 and CDR2: SGHVS, FQNEAQ. V was clipped by 1 base and J by 5 bases, with 8 bases between them.

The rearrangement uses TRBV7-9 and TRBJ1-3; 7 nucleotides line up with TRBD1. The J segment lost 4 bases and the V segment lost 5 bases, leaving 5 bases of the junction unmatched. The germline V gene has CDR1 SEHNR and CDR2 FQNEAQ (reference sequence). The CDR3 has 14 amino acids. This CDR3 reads CASSPRGQGNTIYF. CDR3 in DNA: TGTGCCAGCAGCCCCCGGGGACAGGGAAACACCATATATTTT.

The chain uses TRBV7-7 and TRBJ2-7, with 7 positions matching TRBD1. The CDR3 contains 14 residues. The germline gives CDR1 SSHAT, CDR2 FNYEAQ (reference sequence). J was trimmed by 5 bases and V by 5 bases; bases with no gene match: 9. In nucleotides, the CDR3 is TGTGCCAGCAGCGCCATACAGGGGACCCACGAGCAGTACTTC. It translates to CASSAIQGTHEQYF.

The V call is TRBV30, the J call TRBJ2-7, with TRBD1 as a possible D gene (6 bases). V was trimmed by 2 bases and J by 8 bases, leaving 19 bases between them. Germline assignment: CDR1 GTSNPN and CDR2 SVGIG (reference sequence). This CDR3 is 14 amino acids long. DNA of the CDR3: TGTGCCTGGAGTCACCCCGCTCAGGGGTTTAAGCAGTACTTC. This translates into CAWSHPAQGFKQYF.

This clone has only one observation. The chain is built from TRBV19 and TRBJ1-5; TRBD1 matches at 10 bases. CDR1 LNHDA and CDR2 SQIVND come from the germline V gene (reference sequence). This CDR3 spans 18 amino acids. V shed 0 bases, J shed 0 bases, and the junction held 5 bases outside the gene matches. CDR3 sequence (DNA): TGTGCCAGTAGTATAGATCTACGGACAGGGGGTAGCAATCAGCCCCAGCATTTT. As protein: CASSIDLRTGGSNQPQHF.

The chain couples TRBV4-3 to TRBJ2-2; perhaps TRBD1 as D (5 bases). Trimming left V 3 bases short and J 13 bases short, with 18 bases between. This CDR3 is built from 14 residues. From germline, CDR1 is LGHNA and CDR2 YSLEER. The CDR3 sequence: CASSQDHNPQGLFF. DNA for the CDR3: TGCGCCAGCAGCCAGGACCACAACCCCCAGGGGCTGTTTTTT.

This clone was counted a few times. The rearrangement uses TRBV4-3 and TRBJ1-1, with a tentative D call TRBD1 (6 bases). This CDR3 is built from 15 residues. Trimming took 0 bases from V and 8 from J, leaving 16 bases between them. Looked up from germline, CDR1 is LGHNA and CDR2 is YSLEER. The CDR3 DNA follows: TGCGCCAGCAGCCAAGATCAACTTGGGACACAGGAAGCTTTCTTT. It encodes CASSQDQLGTQEAFF.

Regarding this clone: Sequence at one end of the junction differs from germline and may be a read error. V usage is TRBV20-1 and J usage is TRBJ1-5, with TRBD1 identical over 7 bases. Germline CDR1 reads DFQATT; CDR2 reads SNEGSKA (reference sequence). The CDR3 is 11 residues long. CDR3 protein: CSAGPGTVLGW. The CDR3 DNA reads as TGCAGTGCTGGACCCGGGACAGTCCTGGGATGG.

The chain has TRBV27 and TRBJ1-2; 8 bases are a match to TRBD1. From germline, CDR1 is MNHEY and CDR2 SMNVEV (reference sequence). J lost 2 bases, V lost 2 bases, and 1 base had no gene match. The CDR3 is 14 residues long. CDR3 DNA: TGTGCCAGCAGTTTACAGGGGGCGAACTATGGCTACACCTTC. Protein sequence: CASSLQGANYGYTF.

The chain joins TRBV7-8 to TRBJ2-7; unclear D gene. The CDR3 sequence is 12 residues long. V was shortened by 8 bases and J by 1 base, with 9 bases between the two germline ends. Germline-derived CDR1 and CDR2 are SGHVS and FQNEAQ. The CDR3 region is CASQQRSYEQYF. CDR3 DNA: TGTGCCAGCCAACAGAGATCCTACGAGCAGTACTTC.

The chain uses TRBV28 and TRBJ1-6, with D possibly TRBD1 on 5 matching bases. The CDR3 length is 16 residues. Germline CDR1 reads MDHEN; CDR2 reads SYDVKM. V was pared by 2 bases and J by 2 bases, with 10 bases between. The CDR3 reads CASSLPSGTYNSPLHF. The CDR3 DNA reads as TGTGCCAGCAGTTTACCTTCAGGGACCTATAATTCACCCCTCCACTTT.

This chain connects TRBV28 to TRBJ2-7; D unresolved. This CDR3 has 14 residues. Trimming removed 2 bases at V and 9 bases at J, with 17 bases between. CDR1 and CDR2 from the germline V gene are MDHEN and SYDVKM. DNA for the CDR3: TGTGCCAGCAGTTTAGTGGAGTCCCCCTCCGGGCAGTACTTC. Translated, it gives CASSLVESPSGQYF.

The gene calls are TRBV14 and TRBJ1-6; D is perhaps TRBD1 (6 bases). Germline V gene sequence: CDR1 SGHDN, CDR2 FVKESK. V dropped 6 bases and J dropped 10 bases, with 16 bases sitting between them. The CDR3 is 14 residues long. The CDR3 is CASRFTGTGSPLHF. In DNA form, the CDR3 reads TGTGCCAGCAGATTCACAGGGACGGGCTCACCCCTCCACTTT.